This TCR beta chain was obtained from a study of cytomegalovirus exposure and HLA in healthy donors. General study results and limits: In a later analysis, HLA-C alleles had the fewest associated TCRs, DRB1 alleles the most.

CDR1 is MNHEY, CDR2 SVGAGI, per germline. The CDR3 is 15 residues long. With V trimmed by 5 bases and J by 4 bases, 7 bases remained unmatched. A note on this clone: The antigen remains unidentified.

PCR involved 60 Vbeta and 13 Jbeta primers. Using immunoSEQ multiplex PCR, the repertoire was profiled, and TCRdb retains in-frame clones only, with some absent. In the table there are 95,000 or so clones, approximately 81% of which are singletons. Source material: PBMCs. The V gene is TRBV6-5, the J gene TRBJ2-1; 8 bases line up with TRBD2. The sequence derives from an older woman in good health and CMV-seropositive. The CDR3 DNA sequence: TGTGCCAGCAGTCGCACGGGACTAGAATACAATGAGCAGTTCTTC. Residues: CASSRTGLEYNEQFF.